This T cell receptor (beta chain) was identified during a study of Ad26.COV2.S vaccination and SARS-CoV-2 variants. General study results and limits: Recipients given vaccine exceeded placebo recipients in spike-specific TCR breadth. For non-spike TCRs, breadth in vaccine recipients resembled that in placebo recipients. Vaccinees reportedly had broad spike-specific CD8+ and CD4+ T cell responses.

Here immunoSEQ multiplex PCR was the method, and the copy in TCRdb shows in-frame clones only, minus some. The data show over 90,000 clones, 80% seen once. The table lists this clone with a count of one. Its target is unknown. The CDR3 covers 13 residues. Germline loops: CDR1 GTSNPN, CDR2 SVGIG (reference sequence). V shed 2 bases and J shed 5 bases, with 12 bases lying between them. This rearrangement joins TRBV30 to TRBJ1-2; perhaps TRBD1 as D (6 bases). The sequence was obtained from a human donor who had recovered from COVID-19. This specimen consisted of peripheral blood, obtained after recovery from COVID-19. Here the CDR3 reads CAWSLRDIYGYTF. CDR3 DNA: TGTGCCTGGAGTCTCCGGGACATTTATGGCTACACCTTC.